This TCR beta chain is from a study of somatic mutations in cytotoxic T cells in rheumatoid arthritis. Sequenced by immunoSEQ multiplex PCR; TCRdb stores in-frame clones only, minus some. This sample has just over 15,000 clones; about 69% occur once, and the top ten carry 11% to 15%. In regard to this clone: Its specificity is unknown.

Points from the study as a whole: Among rheumatoid arthritis patients and age-matched healthy controls, CD8+ T-cell clonality was not significantly different.

The V gene lost 9 bases and the J gene lost 0 bases, with 9 bases spanning the gap. CDR3 size: 13 residues. Germline V gives CDR1 LNHDA, CDR2 SQIVND (reference sequence). This sequence originates from an adult with rheumatoid arthritis. Material: CD8+ T cells sorted from blood. The rearrangement links TRBV19 to TRBJ1-3, with D uncertain. CDR3 DNA: TGTGCCAGCCCCGGGGACTCTGGAAACACCATATATTTT. Amino acids: CASPGDSGNTIYF. The full variable domain, completed using reference TRBV19 and TRBJ1-3, is DGGITQSPKYLFRKEGQNVTLSCEQNLNHDAMYWYRQDPGQGLRLIYYSQIVNDFQKGDIAEGYSVSREKKESFPLTVTSAQKNPTAFYLCASPGDSGNTIYFGEGSWLTVV.